One and the same sample provided the 2 T cell receptor beta chains below, sequenced in a study of CD8 T cells in Susac syndrome (dated by TCRdb to about 2019). Library generation was performed with the immunoSEQ multiplex PCR assay. RNA was extracted using the RNeasy kit, and about 0.45 to 1 microgram was reverse transcribed with random hexamers. Starting from the raw public reads, TCRdb applied fastp trimming at Q25, assembled clones with MiXCR and retained in-frame beta chains. Rows matching on CDR3 protein sequence are summarized as one entry with the most common DNA and genes. The sample includes fewer than 250,000 distinct CDR3 sequences, with under 95% observed a single time. The ten largest clonotypes hold 0.095% to 0.12% of the sample. The source material was CD4+ T cells from PBMCs. The receptors shown here come from a human donor in good health.

V usage is TRBV5-1 and J usage is TRBJ2-2; no clear D gene. The CDR3 runs to 15 residues. Germline V CDR1 and CDR2: SGHRS, YFSETQ. The V end lost 0 bases, the J end lost 1 base, and 7 bases lay between the germline ends. The CDR3 coding sequence is TGCGCCAGCAGCTTGGTCGTCAGGAACACCGGGGAGCTGTTTTTT. Protein product: CASSLVVRNTGELFF.

The chain is built from TRBV9 and TRBJ1-2; 7 bases are shared with TRBD1. Per the germline V gene, CDR1 is SGDLS and CDR2 is YYNGEE. CDR3 size: 17 residues. The trim removed 0 bases at V and 1 base at J, leaving 9 bases unmatched. DNA for the CDR3: TGTGCCAGCAGCGTAGCTTCGGGACAGAATTATAACTATGGCTACACCTTC. Translated: CASSVASGQNYNYGYTF.